The next 14 T cell receptor beta chains were all read from a single sample in a study of cytomegalovirus exposure and HLA in healthy donors. Primers included in the PCR were 60 Vbeta and 13 Jbeta primers. The data were produced by immunoSEQ multiplex PCR, yet TCRdb's version contains in-frame clones alone and is incomplete. Found here are about 140,000 clones; the top ten clones hold approximately 2.5%. The sequenced sample consisted of PBMCs. The receptor set was obtained from a man aged 35-49 years in good health and CMV-seronegative.

This chain connects TRBV6-1 to TRBJ1-1, with D possibly TRBD1 on 5 matching bases. Trimming removed 1 base from V and 5 bases from J, with 17 bases in between. The CDR3 loop spans 16 amino acids. The germline V gene has CDR1 MNHNS and CDR2 SASEGT. Here the CDR3 DNA reads TGTGCCAGCAGTGAAGGTGAGACAGTCTTAGGGACTGAAGCTTTCTTT. Protein sequence: CASSEGETVLGTEAFF.

V and J are TRBV2 and TRBJ1-2, with 7 bases fitting TRBD1. Germline loops: CDR1 SNHLY, CDR2 FYNNEI. CDR3 length: 16 residues. With 5 bases clipped from V and 2 bases from J, the junction kept 11 bases outside the gene matches. In nucleotides, the CDR3 is TGTGCCAGCAGTATCGAGTTGACAGGGTTGAACTATGGCTACACCTTC. Translating gives CASSIELTGLNYGYTF.

The chain combines TRBV6-1 with TRBJ1-1, with D possibly being TRBD1 (6 bases). The CDR3 length is 14 residues. CDR1 and CDR2 from the germline V gene are MNHNS and SASEGT. Between the trimmed V and J ends, which lost 3 bases and 4 bases, there was a span of 12 bases. This chain's CDR3 is CASSDGKGGTEAFF. The CDR3 DNA reads as TGTGCCAGCAGTGACGGGAAAGGGGGCACTGAAGCTTTCTTT.

The J gene is TRBJ2-2, the V gene TRBV5-1; no definite D call. The CDR3 consists of 15 residues. Germline V gene lookup returns CDR1 SGHRS and CDR2 YFSETQ. With 4 bases removed from V and 2 bases from J, the gap between germline ends came to 12 bases. The CDR3 DNA follows: TGCGCCAGCAGCCTGGCCGGTAAAAACACCGGGGAGCTGTTTTTT. It specifies CASSLAGKNTGELFF.

The chain uses TRBV7-3 and TRBJ2-3; D gene ambiguous. V was clipped by 3 bases and J by 0 bases, with 7 bases between them. The CDR3 length is 14 residues. CDR1 and CDR2 (germline): SGHTA, FQGTGA. The CDR3 protein is CASSLTASTDTQYF. For the CDR3, the DNA is TGTGCCAGCAGCTTGACTGCTAGCACAGATACGCAGTATTTT.

The chain couples TRBV19 to TRBJ1-6; 8 bases fit TRBD1. The germline gives CDR1 LNHDA, CDR2 SQIVND (reference sequence). CDR3 length: 14 residues. V shed 5 bases, J shed 7 bases, and the junction held 4 bases outside the gene matches. The CDR3 loop is CASSETGDNSPLHF. The CDR3 DNA sequence: TGTGCCAGTAGTGAGACAGGGGACAATTCACCCCTCCACTTT.

The chain links TRBV19 to TRBJ2-7, with 9 bases matching TRBD1. This CDR3 region has 15 residues. The germline V gene encodes CDR1 LNHDA and CDR2 SQIVND (reference sequence). V lost 3 bases to trimming and J lost 1 base; unmatched junction nucleotides: 4. CDR3 coding DNA: TGTGCCAGTAGTATCGACAGGGGGATATCCTACGAGCAGTACTTC. Encoded protein: CASSIDRGISYEQYF.

Comment on this clone: Different DNA sequences within this sample yield the same CDR3. The chain uses TRBV6-1 and TRBJ2-7, with D perhaps TRBD1 (5 bases). The germline V gene has CDR1 MNHNS and CDR2 SASEGT. V gave up 7 bases and J gave up 2 bases, with 15 bases separating them. The CDR3 runs 14 residues. CDR3 nucleotide sequence: TGTGCCAGCAAGCTGGGGCCTCTCACCTACGAGCAGTACTTC. The encoded protein is CASKLGPLTYEQYF.

J is TRBJ2-7 and V is TRBV12-5, with D maybe TRBD2 (6 bases). The V end lost 3 bases, the J end lost 4 bases, and 10 bases lay between the germline ends. Germline lookup yields CDR1 LGHNT and CDR2 FRNRAP. This CDR3 has 13 amino acids. DNA for the CDR3: TGTGCTAGTGGTTTCCGGGGGAGGTACGAGCAGTACTTC. Encoded protein: CASGFRGRYEQYF.

J is TRBJ2-1 and V is TRBV11-2; TRBD1 aligns across 8 bases. The CDR3 covers 14 residues. CDR1 is SGHAT and CDR2 is FQNNGV in the germline V gene. V was clipped by 2 bases and J by 9 bases; unmatched bases: 6. The CDR3 protein is CASSLNSGQGEQFF. CDR3 in DNA: TGTGCCAGCAGCTTAAATTCAGGACAGGGTGAGCAGTTCTTC.

The chain carries TRBV7-6 and TRBJ1-2; D call uncertain. This CDR3 spans 12 amino acids. Germline V CDR1 and CDR2: SGHVS, FNYEAQ. The V and J ends lost 2 bases and 8 bases respectively, with 9 bases between them. The CDR3 region has the DNA TGTGCCAGCAGCTTAAATGGAGAAGGCTACACCTTC. Its translation is CASSLNGEGYTF.

J is TRBJ2-7 and V is TRBV5-6; TRBD1 agrees at 8 bases. The trim removed 4 bases at V and 4 bases at J, leaving 4 bases unmatched. The CDR3 contains 13 residues. The V gene's germline CDR1 is SGHDT and CDR2 YYEEEE. The CDR3 here is CASSLGTGYEQYF. Here the CDR3 DNA reads TGTGCCAGCAGCCTTGGGACAGGATACGAGCAGTACTTC. The full variable domain, rest sourced from reference TRBV5-6 and TRBJ2-7, is DAGVTQSPTHLIKTRGQQVTLRCSPKSGHDTVSWYQQALGQGPQFIFQYYEEEERQRGNFPDRFSGHQFPNYSSELNVNALLLGDSALYLCASSLGTGYEQYFGPGTRLTVT.

The rearrangement uses TRBV7-2 and TRBJ2-7; TRBD2 aligns across 7 bases. This CDR3 contains 14 residues. Germline V CDR1 and CDR2: SGHTA, FQGNSA. The trim removed 3 bases at V and 1 base at J, leaving 3 bases unmatched. Written as DNA, the CDR3 is TGTGCCAGCAGCTTCGGGGGGATGTCCTACGAGCAGTACTTC. The encoded protein is CASSFGGMSYEQYF.

The chain is built from TRBV29-1 and TRBJ2-5, with TRBD2 identical over 9 bases. Germline CDR1 reads SQVTM; CDR2 reads ANQGSEA. The V gene end was trimmed by 1 base and the J gene end by 1 base; junction bases not matched to a gene: 4. The CDR3 consists of 15 residues. CDR3: CSVEGLAEIQETQYF. The CDR3, as DNA: TGCAGCGTTGAAGGACTAGCGGAAATCCAAGAGACCCAGTACTTC.